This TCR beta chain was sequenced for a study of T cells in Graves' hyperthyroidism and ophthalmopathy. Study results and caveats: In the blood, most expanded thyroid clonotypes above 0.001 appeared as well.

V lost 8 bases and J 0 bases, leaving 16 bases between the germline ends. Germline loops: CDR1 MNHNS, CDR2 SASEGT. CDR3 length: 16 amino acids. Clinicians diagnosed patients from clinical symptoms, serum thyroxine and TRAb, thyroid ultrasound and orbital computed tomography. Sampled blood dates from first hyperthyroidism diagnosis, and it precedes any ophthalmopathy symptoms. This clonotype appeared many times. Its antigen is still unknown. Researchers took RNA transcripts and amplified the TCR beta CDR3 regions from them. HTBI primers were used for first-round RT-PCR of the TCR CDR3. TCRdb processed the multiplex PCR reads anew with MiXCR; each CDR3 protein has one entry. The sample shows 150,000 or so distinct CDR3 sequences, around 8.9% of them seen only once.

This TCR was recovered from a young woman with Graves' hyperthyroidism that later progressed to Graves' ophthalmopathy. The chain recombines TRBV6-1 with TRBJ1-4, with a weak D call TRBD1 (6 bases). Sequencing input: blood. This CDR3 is CASWGGRSATNEKLFF. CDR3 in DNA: TGTGCCAGCTGGGGGGGGCGTAGTGCAACTAATGAAAAACTGTTTTTT.